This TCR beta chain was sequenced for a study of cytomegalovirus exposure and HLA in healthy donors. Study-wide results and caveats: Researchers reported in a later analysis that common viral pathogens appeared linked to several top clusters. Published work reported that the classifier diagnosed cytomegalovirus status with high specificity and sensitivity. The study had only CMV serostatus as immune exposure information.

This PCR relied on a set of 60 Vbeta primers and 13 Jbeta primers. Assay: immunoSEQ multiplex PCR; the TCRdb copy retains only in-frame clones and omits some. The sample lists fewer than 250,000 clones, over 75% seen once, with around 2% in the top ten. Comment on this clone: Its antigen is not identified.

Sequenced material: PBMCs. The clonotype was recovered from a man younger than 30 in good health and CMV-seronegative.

CDR3 in DNA: TGTGCCAGCAGGGCGGGGGCCGGGGAGACCCAGTACTTC. This gives the protein CASRAGAGETQYF. This chain links TRBV7-6 with TRBJ2-5; weak D call: TRBD2 (7 bases). Trimming shortened V by 6 bases and J by 5 bases, and 13 bases separated the two germline ends. This CDR3 is 13 amino acids long. Germline CDR1 and CDR2: SGHVS and FNYEAQ.